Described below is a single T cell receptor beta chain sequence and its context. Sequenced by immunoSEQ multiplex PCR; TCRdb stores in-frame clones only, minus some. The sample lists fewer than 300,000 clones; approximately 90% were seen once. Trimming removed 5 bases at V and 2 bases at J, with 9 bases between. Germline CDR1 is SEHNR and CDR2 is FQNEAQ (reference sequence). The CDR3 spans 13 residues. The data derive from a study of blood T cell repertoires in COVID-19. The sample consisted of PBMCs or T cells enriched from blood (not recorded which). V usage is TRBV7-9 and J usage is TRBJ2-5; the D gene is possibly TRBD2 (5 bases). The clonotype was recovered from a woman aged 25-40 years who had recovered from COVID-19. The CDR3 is CASSGRVQETQYF. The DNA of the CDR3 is TGTGCCAGCAGCGGGAGAGTTCAAGAGACCCAGTACTTC.